This is a list of T cell receptor beta chains from one sample in a study of pediatric ulcerative colitis. Only in-frame clones appear in the TCRdb table, and some are missing; sequencing was by immunoSEQ multiplex PCR. Here the sample spans some 60,000 clones, about 80% being singletons. The sample was blood. These receptors came from a boy between 10 and 17 years old with moderate ulcerative colitis. Both conserved end residues are part of each CDR3. Fields, in order: V gene, D gene, clone size, J gene, CDR3 protein, CDR3 DNA. The D gene is left open where the match is weak. Clone size is given for some rows only: seen once, a few or many times, or a class if the clone is expanded.

>TRBV27|NA|NA|TRBJ1-1
CASSSGRTLMNTEAFF
TGTGCCAGCAGTTCAGGCAGGACCCTCATGAACACTGAAGCTTTCTTT
>TRBV9|NA|NA|TRBJ1-4
CASSVAPGQQTRNEKLFF
TGTGCCAGCAGCGTCGCCCCTGGACAGCAGACGCGTAATGAAAAACTGTTTTTT
>TRBV5-1|NA|NA|TRBJ2-3
CASRSGLPVTDTQYF
TGCGCCAGCAGGTCGGGGCTCCCCGTCACAGATACGCAGTATTTT
>TRBV7-2|TRBD1|NA|TRBJ1-2
CASSLGWTGQGFWTF
TGTGCCAGCAGCTTAGGTTGGACGGGACAGGGTTTTTGGACCTTC
>TRBV19|NA|NA|TRBJ1-5
CASSTPGHLSSNQPQHF
TGTGCCAGTAGTACCCCCGGACACCTCTCGAGCAATCAGCCCCAGCATTTT
>TRBV4-2|TRBD1|few|TRBJ1-1
CASSHPMGQGDTEAFF
TGTGCCAGCAGCCATCCGATGGGACAGGGGGACACTGAAGCTTTCTTT
>TRBV11-3|NA|NA|TRBJ2-5
CASSLRTEETQYF
TGTGCCAGCAGCTTGCGCACCGAAGAGACCCAGTACTTC
>TRBV7-2|NA|NA|TRBJ1-2
CASSSSALLYGYTF
TGTGCCAGCAGCTCGTCCGCACTGCTATATGGCTACACCTTC
>TRBV13|NA|NA|TRBJ2-5
CASSSLLTSTQYF
TGTGCCAGCAGCTCCCTCCTAACCTCAACCCAGTACTTC
>TRBV5-8|NA|NA|TRBJ1-6
CASSPAGVSSPLHF
TGTGCCAGCAGCCCGGCAGGGGTTAGTTCACCCCTCCACTTT
>TRBV6-6|NA|NA|TRBJ1-2
CASSLFGNYGYTF
TGTGCCAGCAGTTTATTTGGTAACTATGGCTACACCTTC
>TRBV15|NA|NA|TRBJ1-6
CATSRVGAYNSPLHF
TGTGCCACCAGCAGAGTAGGGGCCTATAATTCACCCCTCCACTTT
>TRBV6-5|NA|NA|TRBJ2-4
CASSYSTGQKNIQYF
TGTGCCAGCAGTTACTCTACAGGGCAGAAAAACATTCAGTACTTC
>TRBV6-4|NA|NA|TRBJ2-1
CASSATTSGRVPTEQFF
TGTGCCAGCAGTGCCACTACGAGCGGCCGAGTGCCTACTGAGCAGTTCTTC
>TRBV6-5|TRBD1|NA|TRBJ2-1
CASSPGQGLQNEQFF
TGTGCCAGCAGCCCGGGACAGGGGCTACAGAATGAGCAGTTCTTC
>TRBV5-4|NA|NA|TRBJ1-1
CASRSTSNTEAFF
TGTGCCAGCAGAAGCACATCGAACACTGAAGCTTTCTTT
>TRBV6-1|NA|NA|TRBJ1-1
CASSDGANTEAFF
TGTGCCAGCAGTGACGGGGCGAACACTGAAGCTTTCTTT
>TRBV20-1|NA|NA|TRBJ2-7
CSAPSGTPTF
TGCAGTGCTCCTTCCGGGACGCCAACCTTC
>TRBV30|NA|few|TRBJ1-1
CAWSVSRIMNTEAFF
TGTGCCTGGAGTGTCTCCCGGATCATGAACACTGAAGCTTTCTTT
>TRBV7-6|NA|NA|TRBJ1-3
CASRSGGSGNTIYF
TGTGCCAGCAGGAGTGGGGGGTCTGGAAACACCATATATTTT
>TRBV6-5|NA|NA|TRBJ2-7
CASSYNDPSYEQYF
TGTGCCAGCAGTTACAATGACCCTAGCTACGAGCAGTACTTC
>TRBV5-4|NA|NA|TRBJ2-1
CASSFGQGSFTSSYNEQFF
TGTGCCAGCAGCTTCGGGCAGGGATCATTCACAAGCTCCTACAATGAGCAGTTCTTC
>TRBV18|NA|NA|TRBJ2-2
CASSPTTGLGTGELFF
TGTGCCAGCTCACCGACCACAGGGCTGGGGACCGGGGAGCTGTTTTTT
>TRBV9|TRBD2|NA|TRBJ2-7
CASSVAGDQYEQYF
TGTGCCAGCAGCGTGGCGGGGGACCAATACGAGCAGTACTTC
>TRBV15|TRBD1|NA|TRBJ1-4
CATGTGVNEKLFF
TGTGCCACCGGTACAGGGGTAAATGAAAAACTGTTTTTT
>TRBV29-1|TRBD2|NA|TRBJ2-7
CSVEGTSGGTYEQYF
TGCAGCGTAGAAGGGACTAGCGGAGGGACCTACGAGCAGTACTTC
>TRBV7-2|NA|NA|TRBJ2-5
CASSFLQETQYF
TGTGCCAGCAGCTTCCTTCAAGAGACCCAGTACTTC
>TRBV5-6|NA|NA|TRBJ2-2
CASSLGLVSGELFF
TGTGCCAGCAGCTTGGGACTAGTATCCGGGGAGCTGTTTTTT
>TRBV19|NA|few|TRBJ2-1
CASSAGPSSYNEQFF
TGTGCCAGTAGCGCAGGGCCGAGCTCCTACAATGAGCAGTTCTTC
>TRBV5-1|NA|NA|TRBJ1-1
CASSLTKMNTEAFF
TGCGCCAGCAGCTTGACAAAAATGAACACTGAAGCTTTCTTT
>TRBV29-1|NA|NA|TRBJ2-1
CSAGPGPRLHGEQFF
TGCAGCGCCGGCCCGGGACCCCGCCTTCATGGTGAGCAGTTCTTC
>TRBV27|TRBD1|few|TRBJ1-1
CASSLSTGAGLNTEAFF
TGTGCCAGCAGTTTATCGACAGGGGCCGGATTGAACACTGAAGCTTTCTTT
>TRBV13|TRBD2|NA|TRBJ2-1
CASSILAGAPSRTDEQFF
TGTGCCAGCAGCATACTAGCGGGAGCCCCATCCCGCACCGATGAGCAGTTCTTC
>TRBV15|TRBD1|NA|TRBJ1-4
CATSRGDRGNEKLFF
TGTGCCACCAGCAGAGGAGACAGGGGGAATGAAAAACTGTTTTTT
>TRBV4-3|TRBD1|NA|TRBJ1-5
CASSQDPGQGGQPQHF
TGCGCCAGCAGCCAAGATCCGGGACAGGGGGGGCAGCCCCAGCATTTT
>TRBV14|NA|NA|TRBJ2-4
CASSPQDGGIQYF
TGTGCCAGCAGCCCTCAGGATGGTGGCATTCAGTACTTC
>TRBV28|NA|NA|TRBJ1-3
CASLSFGPGNTIYF
TGTGCCAGCTTGTCCTTCGGACCTGGAAACACCATATATTTT
>TRBV25-1|TRBD2|NA|TRBJ2-1
CASSETSGRYNEQFF
TGTGCCAGCAGTGAAACTAGCGGAAGGTACAATGAGCAGTTCTTC
>TRBV6-5|NA|NA|TRBJ1-1
CASSYGRLNTEAFF
TGTGCCAGCAGTTACGGCAGGTTGAACACTGAAGCTTTCTTT
>TRBV9|NA|few|TRBJ1-1
CASSVGSGNTEAFF
TGTGCCAGCAGCGTAGGGTCGGGGAACACTGAAGCTTTCTTT
>TRBV5-1|NA|NA|TRBJ2-2
CASSLVVGRAGSTGELFF
TGCGCCAGCAGCTTGGTCGTAGGAAGGGCAGGAAGCACCGGGGAGCTGTTTTTT
>TRBV4-1|NA|NA|TRBJ1-2
CASSQGLVYGYTF
TGCGCCAGCAGCCAAGGGCTTGTGTACGGCTACACCTTC
>TRBV5-1|NA|once|TRBJ1-6
CASSLNTGISPLHF
TGCGCCAGCAGCTTAAACACAGGGATTTCACCCCTCCACTTT
>TRBV7-2|NA|NA|TRBJ2-7
CASSARRILTYEQYF
TGTGCCAGCAGTGCCCGGAGGATTCTGACCTACGAGCAGTACTTC
>TRBV18|TRBD1|NA|TRBJ1-6
CASSPDRISYNSPLHF
TGTGCCAGCTCACCGGACAGGATCTCCTATAATTCACCCCTCCACTTT
>TRBV29-1|TRBD1|few|TRBJ1-2
CSVGDRGNYGYTF
TGCAGCGTTGGCGACAGGGGAAACTATGGCTACACCTTC
>TRBV2|TRBD1|NA|TRBJ1-2
CASSGGEDRDYGYTF
TGTGCCAGCAGTGGGGGCGAAGACAGGGACTATGGCTACACCTTC
>TRBV5-6|NA|once|TRBJ2-2
CASSLAGKNTGELFF
TGTGCCAGCAGCTTGGCAGGCAAGAACACCGGGGAGCTGTTTTTT
>TRBV12-1|NA|once|TRBJ2-5
CASSPPGTKETQYF
TGTGCCAGCAGTCCACCCGGGACTAAGGAGACCCAGTACTTC
>TRBV6-1|NA|NA|TRBJ1-2
CASRAWGEVNYGYTF
TGTGCCAGCAGGGCTTGGGGGGAAGTTAACTATGGCTACACCTTC
>TRBV10-1|TRBD1|NA|TRBJ2-5
CASNSGQGALETQYF
TGCGCCAGCAATTCGGGACAGGGGGCGTTGGAGACCCAGTACTTC
>TRBV6-1|NA|once|TRBJ1-1
CASRRSTEAFF
TGTGCCAGCAGACGGTCCACTGAAGCTTTCTTT
>TRBV7-9|NA|NA|TRBJ1-2
CASSLGQDYGYTF
TGTGCCAGCAGCTTGGGGCAGGACTATGGCTACACCTTC
>TRBV6-1|NA|NA|TRBJ2-3
CASSESIPLDTQYF
TGTGCCAGCAGTGAGTCTATCCCACTGGATACGCAGTATTTT
>TRBV5-6|TRBD1|NA|TRBJ2-7
CASSPGDRDSYEQYF
TGTGCCAGCAGCCCAGGGGACAGGGATTCCTACGAGCAGTACTTC
>TRBV6-5|NA|few|TRBJ1-3
CASSGPGAYTIYF
TGTGCCAGTTCGGGGCCCGGGGCGTACACCATATATTTT
>TRBV16|NA|NA|TRBJ2-1
CASSPSRTAYNEQFF
TGTGCCAGCAGCCCGTCCCGGACAGCCTACAATGAGCAGTTCTTC
>TRBV29-1|NA|NA|TRBJ2-6
CSVKGPGLAGANVLTF
TGCAGCGTTAAGGGTCCGGGCTTAGCTGGGGCCAACGTCCTGACTTTC
>TRBV29-1|TRBD1|NA|TRBJ1-3
CSVMTGGTGNTIYF
TGCAGCGTGATGACAGGGGGCACTGGAAACACCATATATTTT